This T cell receptor (beta chain) was retrieved from a study of control samples from healthy donors and cancer patients. Generated by immunoSEQ multiplex PCR, the TCRdb table keeps only in-frame clones and is missing some. The profile shows about 44,000 clones, about three quarters of them singletons. The CDR3 sequence is 13 residues long. V was cut by 1 base and J by 9 bases, with 10 bases left in between. Germline V gene data show CDR1 as MNHEY and CDR2 as SVGAGI. The TCR was taken from a male donor with melanoma. V usage is TRBV6-5 and J usage is TRBJ2-1; perhaps TRBD2 as D (5 bases). Source material: formalin-fixed, paraffin-embedded tissue. The CDR3 bases are TGTGCCAGCAGTTACTGGAAAGGAGGTGAGCAGTTCTTC. Residues: CASSYWKGGEQFF.